This T cell receptor (beta chain) was profiled in a study of OX40 agonist ivuxolimab in advanced cancers. Background for the entire study: The costimulatory receptor OX40 (CD134) was targeted by ivuxolimab, a fully human IgG2 agonistic monoclonal antibody. Intravenous ivuxolimab was administered to patients every 2 weeks at six dose levels: 0.01, 0.1, 0.3, 1.5, 3 and 10 mg/kg. Among the approximately 50 dose-escalation patients, around 20 had hepatocellular carcinoma, approximately 15 melanoma, 9 renal cell carcinoma and 9 head and neck cancer. A male proportion of 75% to 85% and a mean age of approximately 62 years, ranging from roughly 20 to 80, were recorded for the dose-escalation cohort. Patients were allowed to have had prior anti-PD-1, anti-PD-L1 or anti-CTLA-4 therapy, and 40% of the dose-escalation patients had been treated with checkpoint inhibitors. Three dose-escalation patients achieved partial responses, one with hepatocellular carcinoma and two with cutaneous melanoma. Peripheral TCRbeta sequencing was intended to test whether TCR sequence diversity was altered and clonal T-cell expansion was caused by ivuxolimab. The monotherapy dose-escalation portion (N of about 47 patients) of the phase I ivuxolimab trial is reported in the paper. General conclusions and limits of the study: Clonal expansion of both CD4+ and CD8+ blood T cells was observed from baseline to week 6 at doses 0.1 to 3.0 mg/kg. Low levels of normalized T-cell clonal expansion were also shown by some nonresponding patients. After ivuxolimab, expanded clones were on average more numerous among CD8+ T cells than among CD4+ T cells. Partial responders in the 0.1-3.0 mg/kg groups had among the lowest normalized peripheral clonal expansion, especially among CD8+ T cells. The antigen specificity of the peripheral T cells that underwent clonal expansion was not determined.

For sequencing of the TCRbeta CDR3 region, genomic DNA was extracted from the sorted cells. The immunoSEQ Assay was used to sequence the TCRbeta CDR3 regions. The table comes from immuneACCESS by way of TCRdb, which keeps in-frame sequences with V and J called. Part of the clones is missing from these tables; in studies checked, under half for an unresolved V gene and the rest for unknown reasons. This sample comprises about 42,000 clones, about four fifths of them detected only once. The ten largest account for 20% to 25% of the sample. The trial excluded patients who had a history of autoimmune disease or who were on systemic immunosuppression. Peripheral blood for TCR sequencing was collected from all dose cohorts at baseline, on cycle 4 day 1, and on cycle 7 day 1. Samples were obtained from an open-label, multicenter, first-in-human phase I dose-escalation trial of ivuxolimab. Adults with locally advanced or metastatic melanoma, renal cell carcinoma, hepatocellular carcinoma or head and neck squamous cell carcinoma were enrolled in the trial. CD4+ and CD8+ T cells were sorted separately from peripheral blood before TCR sequencing.

Concerning this clone itself: Its antigen is still unknown. No much larger clonotype is one base removed from it; base qualities were not supplied.

This receptor was obtained from an adult with an advanced solid tumor such as melanoma, head and neck, liver or kidney cancer. Sequencing used CD4+ or CD8+ T cells sorted from blood, obtained in a trial of the OX40 agonist ivuxolimab.

The DNA sequence reads TGTGCCAGCAACCCGGCGGGAGCGACCTACAATGAGCAGTTCTTC. Translation gives CASNPAGATYNEQFF. The chain was built from TRBV28 and TRBJ2-1, with 7 central nucleotides matching TRBD2. V and J are trimmed by 7 bases and 2 bases, and the gene matches miss 8 bases of the junction. The CDR3 numbers 15 residues from cysteine through phenylalanine. Of all the DNA, just the CDR3 is kept, 45 bases in frame from base 1. The germline V gene encodes CDR1 MDHEN and CDR2 SYDVKM.